Here is one T cell receptor beta chain with its context. The antigen is not known. V was pared by 7 bases and J by 0 bases, with 12 bases between. The CDR3 is 14 residues long. This entry belongs to a study of memory CD4+ T cells and cytomegalovirus serostatus. Single viable CD3+CD4+CD8-CD45RO+ cells were sorted as the memory CD4+ T cells. Findings of the study overall: The CMV-associated TCR signature appears largely within the CD4+ memory repertoire.

Original data processing: Out-of-frame sequences were removed, leaving 2 million to 2.5 million distinct TCRbeta sequences. The protocol was immunoSEQ multiplex PCR, while the TCRdb copy is restricted to in-frame clones and leaves out a portion. V and J calls and clone size come straight from that table; D and trimming were deduced from the DNA. The table lists about 64,000 clones, 60% to 80% of them singletons. What was sequenced was memory CD4+ T cells from blood. The V and J genes are TRBV23-1 and TRBJ1-2; D is ambiguous. TRBV23-1 is assigned to the ORF class and has an uncertain function. The source is an adult in good health and CMV-seronegative. In DNA, the CDR3 is TGCGCCAGCATCAAACCCAATGCTAACTATGGCTACACCTTC. Translated: CASIKPNANYGYTF.